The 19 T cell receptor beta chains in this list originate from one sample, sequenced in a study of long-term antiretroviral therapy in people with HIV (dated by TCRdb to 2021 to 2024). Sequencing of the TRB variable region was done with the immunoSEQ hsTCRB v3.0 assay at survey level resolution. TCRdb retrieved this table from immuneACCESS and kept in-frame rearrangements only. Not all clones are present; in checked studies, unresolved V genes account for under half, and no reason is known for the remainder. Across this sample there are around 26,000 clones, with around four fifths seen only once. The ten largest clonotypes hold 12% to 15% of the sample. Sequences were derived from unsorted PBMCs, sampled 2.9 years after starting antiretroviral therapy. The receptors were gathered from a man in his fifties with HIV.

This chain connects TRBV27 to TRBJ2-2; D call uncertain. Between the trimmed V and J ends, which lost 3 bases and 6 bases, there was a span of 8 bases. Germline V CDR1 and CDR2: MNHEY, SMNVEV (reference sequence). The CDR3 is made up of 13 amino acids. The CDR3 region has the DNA TGTGCCAGCAGTTTTATAGGGCCCGGGGAGCTGTTTTTT. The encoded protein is CASSFIGPGELFF.

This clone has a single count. The CDR3 spells CASSSPRQGDQELFF. The CDR3 region has the DNA TGTGCCAGCAGCTCCCCCCGACAGGGGGATCAAGAACTGTTTTTT. The rearrangement links TRBV6-5 to TRBJ1-4; 9 positions agree with TRBD1. V lost 6 bases and J lost 12; bases outside the gene matches: 14. Germline CDR1 and CDR2: MNHEY and SVGAGI. The CDR3 has 15 residues.

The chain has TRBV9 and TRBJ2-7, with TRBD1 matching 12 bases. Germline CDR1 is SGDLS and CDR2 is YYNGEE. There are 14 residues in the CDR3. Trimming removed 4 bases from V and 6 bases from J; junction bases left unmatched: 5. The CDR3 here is CASSPGQGAGEQYF. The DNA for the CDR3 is TGTGCCAGCAGCCCGGGACAGGGGGCGGGCGAGCAGTACTTC. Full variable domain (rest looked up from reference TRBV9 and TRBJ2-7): DSGVTQTPKHLITATGQRVTLRCSPRSGDLSVYWYQQSLDQGLQFLIQYYNGEERAKGNILERFSAQQFPDLHSELNLSSLELGDSALYFCASSPGQGAGEQYFGPGTRLTVT.

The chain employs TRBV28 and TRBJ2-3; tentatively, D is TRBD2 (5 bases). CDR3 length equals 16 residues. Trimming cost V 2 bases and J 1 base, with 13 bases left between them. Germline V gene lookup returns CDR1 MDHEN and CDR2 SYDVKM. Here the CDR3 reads CASSLMDSAGTDTQYF. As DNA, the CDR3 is TGTGCCAGCAGTTTAATGGACTCCGCCGGCACAGATACGCAGTATTTT. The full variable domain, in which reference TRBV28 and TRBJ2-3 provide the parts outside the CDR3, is DVKVTQSSRYLVKRTGEKVFLECVQDMDHENMFWYRQDPGLGLRLIYFSYDVKMKEKGDIPEGYSVSREKKERFSLILESASTNQTSMYLCASSLMDSAGTDTQYFGPGTRLTVL.

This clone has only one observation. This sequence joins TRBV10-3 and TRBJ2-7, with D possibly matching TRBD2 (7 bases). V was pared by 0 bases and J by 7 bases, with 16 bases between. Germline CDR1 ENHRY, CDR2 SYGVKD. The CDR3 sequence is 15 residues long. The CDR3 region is CAISESTGGGGEQYF. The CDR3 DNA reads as TGTGCCATCAGTGAGTCCACGGGGGGAGGGGGTGAGCAGTACTTC.

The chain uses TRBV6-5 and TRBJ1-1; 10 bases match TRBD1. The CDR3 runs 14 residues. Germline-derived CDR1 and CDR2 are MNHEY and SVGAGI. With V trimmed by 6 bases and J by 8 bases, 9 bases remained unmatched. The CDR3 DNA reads TGTGCCAGCAGATTCTCCCGGGACAGGGGAGAAGCTTTCTTT. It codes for CASRFSRDRGEAFF.

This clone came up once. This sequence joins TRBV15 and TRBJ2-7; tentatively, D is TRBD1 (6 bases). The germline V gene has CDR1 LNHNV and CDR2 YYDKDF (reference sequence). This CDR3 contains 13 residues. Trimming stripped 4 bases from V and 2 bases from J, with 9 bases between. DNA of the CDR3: TGTGCCACCAGCACCGGGACAACCTACGAGCAGTACTTC. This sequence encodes CATSTGTTYEQYF.

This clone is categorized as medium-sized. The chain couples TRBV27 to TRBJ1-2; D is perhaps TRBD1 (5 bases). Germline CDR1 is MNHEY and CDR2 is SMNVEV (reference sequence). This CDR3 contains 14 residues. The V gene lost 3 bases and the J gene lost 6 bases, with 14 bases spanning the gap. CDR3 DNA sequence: TGTGCCAGCAGTTTTTATCGGGGCACGGATGGCTACACCTTC. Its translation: CASSFYRGTDGYTF.

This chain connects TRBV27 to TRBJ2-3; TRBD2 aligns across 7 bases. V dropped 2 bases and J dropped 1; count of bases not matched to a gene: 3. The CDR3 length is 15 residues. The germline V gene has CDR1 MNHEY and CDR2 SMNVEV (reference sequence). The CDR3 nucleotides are TGTGCCAGCAGTTTACTGGCGGGGGGCACAGATACGCAGTATTTT. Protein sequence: CASSLLAGGTDTQYF.

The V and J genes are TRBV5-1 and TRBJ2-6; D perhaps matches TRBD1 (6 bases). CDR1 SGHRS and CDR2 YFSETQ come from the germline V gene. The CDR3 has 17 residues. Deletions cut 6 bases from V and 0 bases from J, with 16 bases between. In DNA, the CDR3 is TGCGCCAGCATGCTACAGGGACATCGCTCTGGGGCCAACGTCCTGACTTTC. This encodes CASMLQGHRSGANVLTF.

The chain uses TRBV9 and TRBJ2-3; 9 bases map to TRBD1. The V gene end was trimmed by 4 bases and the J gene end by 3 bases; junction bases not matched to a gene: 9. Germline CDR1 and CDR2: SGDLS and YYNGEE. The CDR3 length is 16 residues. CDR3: CASSPHGTGLTDTQYF. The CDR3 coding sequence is TGTGCCAGCAGCCCTCACGGGACAGGGTTAACAGATACGCAGTATTTT.

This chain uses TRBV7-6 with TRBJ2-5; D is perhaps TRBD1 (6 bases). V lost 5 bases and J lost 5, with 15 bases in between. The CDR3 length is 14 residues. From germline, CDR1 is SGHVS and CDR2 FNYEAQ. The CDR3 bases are TGTGCCAGCAGCGCAGGGTCCAGGGGCGAGACCCAGTACTTC. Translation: CASSAGSRGETQYF.

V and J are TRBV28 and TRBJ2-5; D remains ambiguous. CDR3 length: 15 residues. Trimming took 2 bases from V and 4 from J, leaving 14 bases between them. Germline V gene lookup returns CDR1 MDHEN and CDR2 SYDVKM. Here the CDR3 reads CASSLIFSGGETQYF. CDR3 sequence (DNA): TGTGCCAGCAGTTTAATATTTTCAGGCGGAGAGACCCAGTACTTC.

CDR3 bases: TGTGCCAGCAGTGACTCCTCGGAACCTAACAATGAGCAGTTCTTC. Translation gives CASSDSSEPNNEQFF. The chain combines TRBV6-4 with TRBJ2-1; D is unclear. Germline V gene lookup returns CDR1 MRHNA and CDR2 SNTAGT. This CDR3 comprises 15 residues. With 0 bases removed from V and 5 bases from J, the gap between germline ends came to 11 bases.

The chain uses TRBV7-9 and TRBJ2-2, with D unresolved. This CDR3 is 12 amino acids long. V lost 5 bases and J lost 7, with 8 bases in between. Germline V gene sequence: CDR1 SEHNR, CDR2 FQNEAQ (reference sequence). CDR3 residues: CASSAPVGELFF. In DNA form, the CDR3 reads TGTGCCAGCAGCGCCCCCGTCGGGGAGCTGTTTTTT.

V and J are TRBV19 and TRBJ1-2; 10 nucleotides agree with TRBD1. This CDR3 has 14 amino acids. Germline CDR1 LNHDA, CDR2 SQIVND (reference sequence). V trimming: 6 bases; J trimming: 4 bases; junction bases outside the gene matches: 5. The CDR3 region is CASRKGTGAYGYTF. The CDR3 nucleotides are TGTGCCAGTAGGAAGGGGACAGGGGCCTATGGCTACACCTTC.

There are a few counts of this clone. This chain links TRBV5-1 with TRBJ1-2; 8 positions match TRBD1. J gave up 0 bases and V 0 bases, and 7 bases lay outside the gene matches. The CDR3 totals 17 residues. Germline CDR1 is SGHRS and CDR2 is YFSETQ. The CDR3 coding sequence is TGCGCCAGCAGCTTGGGCAGGGCAGGGGGCACTAACTATGGCTACACCTTC. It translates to CASSLGRAGGTNYGYTF.

For the CDR3, the DNA is TGCGCCAGCAGCCAAGATAAGGGACTGCTGAACACTGAAGCTTTCTTT. Protein sequence: CASSQDKGLLNTEAFF. The gene calls are TRBV4-1 and TRBJ1-1; maybe TRBD1 (5 bases). The CDR3 length is 16 residues. Germline-derived CDR1 and CDR2 are MGHRA and YSYEKL. V lost 0 bases and J 0 bases, leaving 11 bases between the germline ends.

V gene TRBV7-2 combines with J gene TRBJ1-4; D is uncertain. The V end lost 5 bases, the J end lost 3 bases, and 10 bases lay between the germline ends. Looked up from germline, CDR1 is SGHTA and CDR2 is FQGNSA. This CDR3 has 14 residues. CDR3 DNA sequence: TGTGCCAGCAGCCGGAATGCCGCTAATGAAAAACTGTTTTTT. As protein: CASSRNAANEKLFF. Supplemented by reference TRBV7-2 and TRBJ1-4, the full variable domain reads GAGVSQSPSNKVTEKGKDVELRCDPISGHTALYWYRQSLGQGLEFLIYFQGNSAPDKSGLPSDRFSAERTGGSVSTLTIQRTQQEDSAVYLCASSRNAANEKLFFGSGTQLSVL.